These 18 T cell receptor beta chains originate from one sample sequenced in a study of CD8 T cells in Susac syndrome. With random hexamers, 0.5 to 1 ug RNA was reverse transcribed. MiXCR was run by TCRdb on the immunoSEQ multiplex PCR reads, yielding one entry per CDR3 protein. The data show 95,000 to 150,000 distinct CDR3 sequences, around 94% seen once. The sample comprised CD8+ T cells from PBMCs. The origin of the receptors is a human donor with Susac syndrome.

In DNA form, the CDR3 reads TGTGCCAGCAGTTCCGGGACAGGGCGCAACGAGCAGTACTTC. Protein product: CASSSGTGRNEQYF. The rearrangement links TRBV28 to TRBJ2-7; 9 bases agree with TRBD1. CDR1 and CDR2 from the germline V gene are MDHEN and SYDVKM. The CDR3 has 14 residues. Trimming cost V 4 bases and J 5 bases; bases outside gene matches: 6. Based on the CDR3 plus reference TRBV28 and TRBJ2-7, the full variable domain is DVKVTQSSRYLVKRTGEKVFLECVQDMDHENMFWYRQDPGLGLRLIYFSYDVKMKEKGDIPEGYSVSREKKERFSLILESASTNQTSMYLCASSSGTGRNEQYFGPGTRLTVT.

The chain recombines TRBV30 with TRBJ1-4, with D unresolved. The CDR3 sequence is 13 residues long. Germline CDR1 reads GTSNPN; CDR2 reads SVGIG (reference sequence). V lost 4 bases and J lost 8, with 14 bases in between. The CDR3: CAWTLAIGEKLFF. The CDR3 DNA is TGTGCCTGGACCCTGGCCATCGGGGAAAAACTGTTTTTT. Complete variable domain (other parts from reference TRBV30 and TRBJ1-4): SQTIHQWPATLVQPVGSPLSLECTVEGTSNPNLYWYRQAAGRGLQLLFYSVGIGQISSEVPQNLSASRPQDRQFILSSKKLLLSDSGFYLCAWTLAIGEKLFFGSGTQLSVL.

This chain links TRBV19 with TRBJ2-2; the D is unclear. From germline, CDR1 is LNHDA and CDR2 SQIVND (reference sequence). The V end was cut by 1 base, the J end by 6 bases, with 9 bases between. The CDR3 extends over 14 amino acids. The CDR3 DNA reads TGTGCCAGTAGTATAGTCCTGGTAGCCGGGGAGCTGTTTTTT. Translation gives CASSIVLVAGELFF.

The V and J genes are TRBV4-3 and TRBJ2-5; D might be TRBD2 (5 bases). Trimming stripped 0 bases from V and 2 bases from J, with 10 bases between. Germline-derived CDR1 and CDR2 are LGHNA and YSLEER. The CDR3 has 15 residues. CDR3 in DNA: TGCGCCAGCAGCCAAGATTTAACGGGGCAAGAGACCCAGTACTTC. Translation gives CASSQDLTGQETQYF.

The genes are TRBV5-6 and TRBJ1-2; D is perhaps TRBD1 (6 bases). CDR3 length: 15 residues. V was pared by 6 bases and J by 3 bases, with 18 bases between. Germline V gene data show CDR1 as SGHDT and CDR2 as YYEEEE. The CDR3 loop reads CASMERQASDYGYTF. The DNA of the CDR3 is TGTGCCAGCATGGAGAGACAGGCTTCTGACTATGGCTACACCTTC. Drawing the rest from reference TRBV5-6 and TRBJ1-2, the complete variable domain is DAGVTQSPTHLIKTRGQQVTLRCSPKSGHDTVSWYQQALGQGPQFIFQYYEEEERQRGNFPDRFSGHQFPNYSSELNVNALLLGDSALYLCASMERQASDYGYTFGSGTRLTVV.

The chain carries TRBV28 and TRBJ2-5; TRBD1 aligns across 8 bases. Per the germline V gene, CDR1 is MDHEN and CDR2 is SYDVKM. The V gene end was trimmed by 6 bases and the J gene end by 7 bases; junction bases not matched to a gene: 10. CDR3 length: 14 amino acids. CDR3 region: CASRGDRPYGTQYF. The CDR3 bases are TGTGCCAGCAGGGGGGACAGGCCCTACGGGACCCAGTACTTC.

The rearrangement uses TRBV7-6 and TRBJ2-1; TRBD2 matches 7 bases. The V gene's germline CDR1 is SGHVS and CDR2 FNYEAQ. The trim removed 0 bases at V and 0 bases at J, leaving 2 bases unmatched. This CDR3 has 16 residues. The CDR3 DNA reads TGTGCCAGCAGCTTAGCGACGGGAGGCTCCTACAATGAGCAGTTCTTC. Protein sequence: CASSLATGGSYNEQFF. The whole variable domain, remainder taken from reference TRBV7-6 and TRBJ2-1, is GAGVSQSPRYKVTKRGQDVALRCDPISGHVSLYWYRQALGQGPEFLTYFNYEAQQDKSGLPNDRFSAERPEGSISTLTIQRTEQRDSAMYRCASSLATGGSYNEQFFGPGTRLTVL.

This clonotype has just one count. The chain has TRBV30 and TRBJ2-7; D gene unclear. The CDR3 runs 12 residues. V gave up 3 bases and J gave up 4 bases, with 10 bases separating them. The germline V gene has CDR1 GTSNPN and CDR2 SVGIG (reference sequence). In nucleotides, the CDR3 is TGTGCCTGGAGCCTACCTACGTACGAGCAGTACTTC. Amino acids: CAWSLPTYEQYF.

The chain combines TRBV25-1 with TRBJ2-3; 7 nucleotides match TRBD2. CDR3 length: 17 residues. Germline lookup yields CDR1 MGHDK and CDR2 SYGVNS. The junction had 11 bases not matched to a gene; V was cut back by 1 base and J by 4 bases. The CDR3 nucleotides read TGTGCCAGCAGTGAATGGGGCGGGAGATTGACGGCAGATACGCAGTATTTT. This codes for CASSEWGGRLTADTQYF.

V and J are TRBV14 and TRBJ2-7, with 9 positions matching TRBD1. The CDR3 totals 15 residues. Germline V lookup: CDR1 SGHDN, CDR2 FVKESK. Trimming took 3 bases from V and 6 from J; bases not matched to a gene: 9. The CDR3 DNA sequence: TGTGCCAGCAGCCAGGTACAGGGGGCCCTATCCGAGCAGTACTTC. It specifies CASSQVQGALSEQYF.

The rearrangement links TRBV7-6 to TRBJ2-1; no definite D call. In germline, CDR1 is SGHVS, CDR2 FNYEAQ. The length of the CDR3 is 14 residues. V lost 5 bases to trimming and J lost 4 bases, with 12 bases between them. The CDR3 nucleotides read TGTGCCAGCAGCACCCCCGGGTCTTACAATGAGCAGTTCTTC. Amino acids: CASSTPGSYNEQFF.

CDR3 in amino acids: CASSQDSGSYEQYF. As DNA, the CDR3 is TGCGCCAGCAGCCAAGACAGCGGGTCCTACGAGCAGTACTTC. V usage is TRBV4-3 and J usage is TRBJ2-7; possible D gene TRBD2, 6 bases. CDR3 length: 14 residues. Trimming stripped 0 bases from V and 1 base from J, with 7 bases between. Germline CDR1 reads LGHNA; CDR2 reads YSLEER.

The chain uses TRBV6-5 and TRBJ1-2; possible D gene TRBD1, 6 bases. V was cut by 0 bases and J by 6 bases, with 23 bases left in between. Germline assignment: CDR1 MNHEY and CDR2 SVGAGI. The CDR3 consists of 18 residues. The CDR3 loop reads CASSYSIRSAGERDGYTF. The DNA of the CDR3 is TGTGCCAGCAGTTACTCGATCCGTAGCGCAGGGGAGCGGGATGGCTACACCTTC.

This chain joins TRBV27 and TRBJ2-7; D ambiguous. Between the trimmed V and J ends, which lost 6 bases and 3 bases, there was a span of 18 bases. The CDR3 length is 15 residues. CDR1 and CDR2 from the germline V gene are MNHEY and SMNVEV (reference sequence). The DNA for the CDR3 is TGTGCCAGCAGCCCCTCACCGGGCTGGGGCTACGAGCAGTACTTC. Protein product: CASSPSPGWGYEQYF.

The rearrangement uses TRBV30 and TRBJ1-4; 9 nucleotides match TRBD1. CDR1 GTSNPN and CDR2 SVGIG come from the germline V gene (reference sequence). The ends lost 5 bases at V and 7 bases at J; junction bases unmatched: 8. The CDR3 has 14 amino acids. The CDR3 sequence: CAWGAGQGGEKLFF. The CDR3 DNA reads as TGTGCCTGGGGAGCGGGACAGGGAGGTGAAAAACTGTTTTTT.

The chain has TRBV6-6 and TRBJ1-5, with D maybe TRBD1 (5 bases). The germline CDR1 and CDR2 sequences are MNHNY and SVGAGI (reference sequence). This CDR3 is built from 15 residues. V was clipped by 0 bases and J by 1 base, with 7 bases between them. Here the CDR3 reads CASSYSRDSNQPQHF. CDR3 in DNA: TGTGCCAGCAGTTACTCGAGGGACAGCAATCAGCCCCAGCATTTT.

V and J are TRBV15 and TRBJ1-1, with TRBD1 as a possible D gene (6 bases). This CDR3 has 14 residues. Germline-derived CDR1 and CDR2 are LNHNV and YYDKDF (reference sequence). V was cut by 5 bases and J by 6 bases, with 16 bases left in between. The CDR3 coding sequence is TGTGCCACCAGCGGTTCGACAGGTCGTCCTGAAGCTTTCTTT. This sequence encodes CATSGSTGRPEAFF.

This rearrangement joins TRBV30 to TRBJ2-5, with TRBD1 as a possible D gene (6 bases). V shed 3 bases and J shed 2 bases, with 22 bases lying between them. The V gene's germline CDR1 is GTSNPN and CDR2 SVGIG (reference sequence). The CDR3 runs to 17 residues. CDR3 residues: CAWSAGPTGLVQETQYF. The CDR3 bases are TGTGCCTGGAGCGCCGGGCCAACAGGGTTGGTTCAAGAGACCCAGTACTTC.